This T cell receptor beta chain was sequenced in a study of T cell repertoires in cytomegalovirus infection. Whole-study context: Matching HLA type, along with CMV infection, was indicated by public TCR beta signatures.

Germline V gene lookup returns CDR1 SGHNT and CDR2 YENEEA. The CDR3 contains 15 residues. V lost 1 base and J lost 9; bases outside the gene matches: 6. TCRdb processed the reads anew with MiXCR; each CDR3 protein has one entry. This repertoire shows 450,000 to 600,000 distinct CDR3 sequences, around 11% found once; its top ten account for roughly a tenth. In its sample, this clonotype was seen many times. The sample was PBMCs. The chain recombines TRBV11-3 with TRBJ2-1, with 10 bases matching TRBD2. This receptor was identified in a human donor in good health (CMV status not recorded). Some clones in this sample may be carry-over from other donors' samples. The CDR3 protein is CASSLGLAGETEQFF. In nucleotides, the CDR3 is TGTGCCAGCAGCTTAGGGCTAGCGGGGGAAACTGAGCAGTTCTTC.